Each of the 15 T cell receptor beta chains below was sequenced from the same sample in a study of blood T cell repertoires in COVID-19 (dated by TCRdb to the early 2020s). The library was obtained by the immunoSEQ multiplex PCR assay. TCRdb provides this immuneACCESS table in a form limited to in-frame rearrangements. Some clones are lacking; in checked studies, under half of them reflect an unresolved V gene, and why the rest are absent is not known. Recorded for this sample are roughly 190,000 clones; approximately 79% of them occurred a single time. The top ten clones comprise about 5.5% of the sample. Sequencing was done on a sample of PBMCs or T cells enriched from blood (not recorded which). These receptors were obtained from a woman in her sixties or seventies with acute COVID-19.

V is TRBV19 and J is TRBJ1-3; possibly TRBD1 for D (5 bases). V lost 3 bases to trimming and J lost 4 bases, with 10 bases between them. CDR1 LNHDA and CDR2 SQIVND come from the germline V gene (reference sequence). This CDR3 has 14 residues. CDR3 residues: CASSMQGSGNTIYF. The CDR3 nucleotides are TGTGCCAGTAGTATGCAGGGTTCAGGAAACACCATATATTTT. The full variable domain, in which reference TRBV19 and TRBJ1-3 provide the parts outside the CDR3, is DGGITQSPKYLFRKEGQNVTLSCEQNLNHDAMYWYRQDPGQGLRLIYYSQIVNDFQKGDIAEGYSVSREKKESFPLTVTSAQKNPTAFYLCASSMQGSGNTIYFGEGSWLTVV.

This sequence joins TRBV27 and TRBJ2-3; the D gene is possibly TRBD2 (5 bases). Trimming took off 4 bases at V and 2 bases at J, with 16 bases between the two ends. This CDR3 comprises 16 residues. Germline V lookup: CDR1 MNHEY, CDR2 SMNVEV (reference sequence). The CDR3 loop is CASSSTTGLNTDTQYF. The CDR3, as DNA: TGTGCCAGCAGTTCGACTACTGGGCTTAACACAGATACGCAGTATTTT.

V usage is TRBV7-2 and J usage is TRBJ2-1; D may be TRBD2 (6 bases). The CDR3 has 12 amino acids. Germline V CDR1 and CDR2: SGHTA, FQGNSA. V was shortened by 4 bases and J by 13 bases, with 14 bases between the two germline ends. In DNA, the CDR3 is TGTGCCAGCAGCTCCCCCGGGACTGCTCAGTTCTTC. Translating it yields CASSSPGTAQFF.

The chain uses TRBV19 and TRBJ2-1, with D possibly being TRBD2 (5 bases). The CDR3 sequence is 15 residues long. The ends were cut back, 4 bases at V and 0 bases at J, with 10 bases in the middle. Germline-derived CDR1 and CDR2 are LNHDA and SQIVND (reference sequence). In nucleotides, the CDR3 is TGTGCCAGTAGTACCGAAGCGGTCTCCTACAATGAGCAGTTCTTC. Protein product: CASSTEAVSYNEQFF.

The rearrangement links TRBV2 to TRBJ2-1; 11 nucleotides match TRBD2. The ends lost 10 bases at V and 9 bases at J; junction bases unmatched: 14. CDR3 length: 15 residues. CDR1 is SNHLY, CDR2 FYNNEI, per germline. The CDR3 DNA is TGTGCCACCAAGGGGGCTAGCGGGGGGCCGATTGAGCAGTTCTTC. Protein sequence: CATKGASGGPIEQFF.

This clone was detected ten times or more. The V call is TRBV27, the J call TRBJ2-3, with D perhaps matching TRBD2 (5 bases). CDR3 length: 17 residues. CDR1 and CDR2 from the germline V gene are MNHEY and SMNVEV (reference sequence). V lost 9 bases and J lost 4, with 26 bases in between. The CDR3 bases are TGTGCCAGTTCGACCGTGGGAGCGGTCTCAACTCCAGATACGCAGTATTTT. It encodes CASSTVGAVSTPDTQYF.

This clone came up a few times. The chain carries TRBV29-1 and TRBJ1-1, with D unclear. This CDR3 is built from 11 residues. Germline-derived CDR1 and CDR2 are SQVTM and ANQGSEA. V was pared by 4 bases and J by 1 base, with 4 bases between. DNA for the CDR3: TGCAGCGTTGTATGGAACACTGAAGCTTTCTTT. It codes for CSVVWNTEAFF.

V gene TRBV19 combines with J gene TRBJ1-2; TRBD1 is a possible D gene (5 bases). This CDR3 is built from 15 residues. V was pared by 6 bases and J by 3 bases, with 17 bases between. CDR1 and CDR2 (germline): LNHDA, SQIVND (reference sequence). As DNA, the CDR3 is TGTGCCAGTAGGGCACCGGGACTTCTCCACTATGGCTACACCTTC. Protein sequence: CASRAPGLLHYGYTF.

A word on this clone: Additional DNA sequences in this sample encode the identical CDR3. The chain has TRBV6-4 and TRBJ2-3; TRBD2 agrees at 7 bases. Germline CDR1 MRHNA, CDR2 SNTAGT. CDR3 length: 15 residues. V was clipped by 3 bases and J by 1 base; unmatched bases: 4. The chain's CDR3 is CASSEASGRTDTQYF. CDR3 bases: TGTGCCAGCAGTGAGGCTAGCGGCCGCACAGATACGCAGTATTTT.

The genes are TRBV18 and TRBJ1-1; D is unresolved. Trimming shortened V by 5 bases and J by 3 bases, and 7 bases separated the two germline ends. The CDR3 is 12 amino acids. Germline values: CDR1 KGHSH, CDR2 LQKENI. This chain's CDR3 is CASSSKDTEAFF. The CDR3 region has the DNA TGTGCCAGCTCATCTAAAGACACTGAAGCTTTCTTT. The entire variable domain, with the rest obtained from reference TRBV18 and TRBJ1-1, is as follows: NAGVMQNPRHLVRRRGQEARLRCSPMKGHSHVYWYRQLPEEGLKFMVYLQKENIIDESGMPKERFSAEFPKEGPSILRIQQVVRGDSAAYFCASSSKDTEAFFGQGTRLTVV.

V is TRBV25-1 and J is TRBJ2-6; D gene ambiguous. The germline CDR1 and CDR2 sequences are MGHDK and SYGVNS. The CDR3 sequence is 16 residues long. Trimming took 4 bases from V and 0 from J, leaving 10 bases between them. In nucleotides, the CDR3 is TGTGCCAGCAGTGGTAGTATGCTCTCTGGGGCCAACGTCCTGACTTTC. Amino acid sequence: CASSGSMLSGANVLTF.

This chain links TRBV29-1 with TRBJ1-3, with D perhaps TRBD1 (6 bases). Per the germline V gene, CDR1 is SQVTM and CDR2 is ANQGSEA. The CDR3 has 15 residues. V was pared by 6 bases and J by 5 bases, with 20 bases between. The CDR3: CSVIGGQSIRNTIYF. In nucleotides, the CDR3 is TGCAGCGTCATCGGGGGGCAGTCAATTCGAAACACCATATATTTT.

This chain joins TRBV6-2 or TRBV6-3 and TRBJ2-7; 9 bases fit TRBD2. The germline gives CDR1 MNHEY, CDR2 SVGEGT. The CDR3 runs 14 residues. V lost 5 bases, J lost 3 bases, and 5 bases stayed unmatched. This chain's CDR3 is CASSTAGGSYEQYF. CDR3 coding DNA: TGTGCCAGCAGTACGGCGGGGGGGAGCTACGAGCAGTACTTC.

The gene calls are TRBV5-1 and TRBJ2-1; 11 positions match TRBD2. The germline V gene encodes CDR1 SGHRS and CDR2 YFSETQ. The CDR3 length is 14 residues. The V segment lost 0 bases and the J segment 14 bases; nucleotides outside the gene matches: 7. CDR3 DNA sequence: TGCGCCAGCAGCTTGGTTCTAGCGGGAGGAGGGGAGTTCTTC. It translates to CASSLVLAGGGEFF.

The V call is TRBV7-2, the J call TRBJ1-1, with a possible D match to TRBD1 (5 bases). Deletions cut 4 bases from V and 6 bases from J, with 18 bases between. CDR3 length: 15 amino acids. Germline assignment: CDR1 SGHTA and CDR2 FQGNSA. CDR3 in amino acids: CASSSTSGRVAEAFF. DNA for the CDR3: TGTGCCAGCAGCTCAACATCCGGCAGGGTGGCTGAAGCTTTCTTT.